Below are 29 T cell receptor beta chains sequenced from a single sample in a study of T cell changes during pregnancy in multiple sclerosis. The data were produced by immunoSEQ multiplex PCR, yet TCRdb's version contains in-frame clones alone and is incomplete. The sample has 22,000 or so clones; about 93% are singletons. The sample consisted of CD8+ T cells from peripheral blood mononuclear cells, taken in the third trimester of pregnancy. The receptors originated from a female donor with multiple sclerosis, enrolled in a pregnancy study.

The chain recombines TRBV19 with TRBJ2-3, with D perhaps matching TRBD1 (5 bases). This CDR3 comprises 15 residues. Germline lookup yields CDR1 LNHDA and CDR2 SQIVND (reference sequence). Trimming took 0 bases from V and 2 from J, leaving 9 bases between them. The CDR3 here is CASSIEGASTDTQYF. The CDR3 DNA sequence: TGTGCCAGTAGTATAGAAGGGGCCTCCACAGATACGCAGTATTTT.

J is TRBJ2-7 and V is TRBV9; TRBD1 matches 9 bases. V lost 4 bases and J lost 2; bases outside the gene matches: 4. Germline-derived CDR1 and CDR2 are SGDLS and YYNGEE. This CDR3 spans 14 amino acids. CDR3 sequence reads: CASSMDRGPYEQYF. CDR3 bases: TGTGCCAGCAGCATGGACAGGGGCCCCTACGAGCAGTACTTC.

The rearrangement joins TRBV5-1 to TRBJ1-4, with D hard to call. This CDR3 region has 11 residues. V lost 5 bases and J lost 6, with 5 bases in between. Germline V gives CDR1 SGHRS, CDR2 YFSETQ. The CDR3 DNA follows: TGCGCCAGCAGATCAGATGAAAAACTGTTTTTT. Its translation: CASRSDEKLFF.

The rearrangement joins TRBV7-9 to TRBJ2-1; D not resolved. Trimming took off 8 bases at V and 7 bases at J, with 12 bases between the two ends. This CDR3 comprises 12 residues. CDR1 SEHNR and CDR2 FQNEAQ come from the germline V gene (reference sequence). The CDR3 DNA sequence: TGTGCCAGCGACATTCTAATGAATGAGCAGTTCTTC. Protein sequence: CASDILMNEQFF. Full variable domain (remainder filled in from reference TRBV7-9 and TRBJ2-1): DTGVSQNPRHKITKRGQNVTFRCDPISEHNRLYWYRQTLGQGPEFLTYFQNEAQLEKSRLLSDRFSAERPKGSFSTLEIQRTEQGDSAMYLCASDILMNEQFFGPGTRLTVL.

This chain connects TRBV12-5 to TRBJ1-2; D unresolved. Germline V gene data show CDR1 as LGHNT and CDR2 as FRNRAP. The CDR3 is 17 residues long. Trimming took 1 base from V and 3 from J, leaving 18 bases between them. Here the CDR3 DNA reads TGTGCTAGTGGTTTGGGGATGGGCTTGGGTCACGACTATGGCTACACCTTC. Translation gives CASGLGMGLGHDYGYTF.

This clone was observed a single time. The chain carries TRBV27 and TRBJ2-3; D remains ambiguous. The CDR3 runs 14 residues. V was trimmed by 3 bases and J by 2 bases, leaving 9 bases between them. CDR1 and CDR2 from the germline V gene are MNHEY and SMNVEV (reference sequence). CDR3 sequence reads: CASSFARDTDTQYF. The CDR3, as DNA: TGTGCCAGCAGTTTTGCCCGAGACACAGATACGCAGTATTTT.

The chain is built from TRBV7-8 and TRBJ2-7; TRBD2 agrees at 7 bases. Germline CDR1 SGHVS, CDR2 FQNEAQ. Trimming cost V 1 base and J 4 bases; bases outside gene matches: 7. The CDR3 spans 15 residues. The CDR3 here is CASSLEGSGWYEQYF. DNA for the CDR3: TGTGCCAGCAGCTTAGAGGGTAGCGGGTGGTACGAGCAGTACTTC.

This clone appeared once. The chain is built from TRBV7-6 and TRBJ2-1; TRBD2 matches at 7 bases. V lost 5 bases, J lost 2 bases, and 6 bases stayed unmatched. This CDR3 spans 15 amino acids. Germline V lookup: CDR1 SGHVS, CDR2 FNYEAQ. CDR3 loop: CASSLKRDAYNEQFF. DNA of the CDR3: TGTGCCAGCAGCCTTAAGCGGGATGCCTACAATGAGCAGTTCTTC.

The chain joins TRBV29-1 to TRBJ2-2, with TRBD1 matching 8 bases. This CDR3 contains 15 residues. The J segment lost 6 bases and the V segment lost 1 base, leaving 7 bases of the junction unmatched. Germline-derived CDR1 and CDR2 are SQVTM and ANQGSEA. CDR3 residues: CSVEVGQGPPGELFF. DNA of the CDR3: TGCAGCGTTGAAGTAGGACAGGGTCCTCCCGGGGAGCTGTTTTTT.

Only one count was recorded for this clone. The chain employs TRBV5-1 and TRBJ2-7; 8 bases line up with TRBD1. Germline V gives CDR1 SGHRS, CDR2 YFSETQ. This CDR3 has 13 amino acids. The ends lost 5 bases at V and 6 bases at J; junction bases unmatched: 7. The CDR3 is CASSPTRGLEQYF. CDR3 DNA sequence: TGCGCCAGCAGTCCGACCAGGGGGCTCGAGCAGTACTTC.

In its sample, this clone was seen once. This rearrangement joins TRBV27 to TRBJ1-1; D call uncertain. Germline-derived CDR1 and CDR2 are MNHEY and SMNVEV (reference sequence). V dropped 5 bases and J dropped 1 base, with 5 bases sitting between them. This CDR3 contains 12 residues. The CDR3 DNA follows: TGTGCCAGCAGTAACGGGAACACTGAAGCTTTCTTT. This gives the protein CASSNGNTEAFF.

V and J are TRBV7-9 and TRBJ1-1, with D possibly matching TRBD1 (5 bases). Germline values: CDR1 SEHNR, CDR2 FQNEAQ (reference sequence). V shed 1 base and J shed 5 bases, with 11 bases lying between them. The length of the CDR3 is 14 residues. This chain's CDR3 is CASSLGQEGTEAFF. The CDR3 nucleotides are TGTGCCAGCAGCTTAGGGCAGGAGGGGACTGAAGCTTTCTTT.

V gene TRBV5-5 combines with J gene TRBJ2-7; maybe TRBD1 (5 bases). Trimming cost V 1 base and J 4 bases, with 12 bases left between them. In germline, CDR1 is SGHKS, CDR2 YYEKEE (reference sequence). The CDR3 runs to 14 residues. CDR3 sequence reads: CASSLQTDFYEQYF. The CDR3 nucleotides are TGTGCCAGCAGCTTGCAGACAGACTTTTACGAGCAGTACTTC.

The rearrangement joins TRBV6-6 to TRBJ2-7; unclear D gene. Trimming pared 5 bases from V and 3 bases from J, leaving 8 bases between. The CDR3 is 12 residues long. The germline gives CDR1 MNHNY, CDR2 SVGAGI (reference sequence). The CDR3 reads CASSDTLYEQYF. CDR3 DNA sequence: TGTGCCAGCAGTGATACTCTCTACGAGCAGTACTTC.

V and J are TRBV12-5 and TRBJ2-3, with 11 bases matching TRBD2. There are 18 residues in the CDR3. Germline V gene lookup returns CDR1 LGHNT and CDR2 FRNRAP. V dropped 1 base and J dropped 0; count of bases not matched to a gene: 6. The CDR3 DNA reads TGTGCTAGTGGTTTGGACCGACTAGCGGGGCCTAGCACAGATACGCAGTATTTT. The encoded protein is CASGLDRLAGPSTDTQYF. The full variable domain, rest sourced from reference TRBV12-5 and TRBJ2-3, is DARVTQTPRHKVTEMGQEVTMRCQPILGHNTVFWYRQTMMQGLELLAYFRNRAPLDDSGMPKDRFSAEMPDATLATLKIQPSEPRDSAVYFCASGLDRLAGPSTDTQYFGPGTRLTVL.

The DNA of the CDR3 is TGTGCCAGCAGCCCAGGGACTAGCGGGGGCGGGGAGACCCAGTACTTC. Encoded protein: CASSPGTSGGGETQYF. V gene TRBV7-9 combines with J gene TRBJ2-5; 14 positions match TRBD2. The CDR3 is 16 amino acids. CDR1 is SEHNR, CDR2 FQNEAQ, per germline (reference sequence). V was pared by 5 bases and J by 5 bases, with 7 bases of the junction left unmatched.

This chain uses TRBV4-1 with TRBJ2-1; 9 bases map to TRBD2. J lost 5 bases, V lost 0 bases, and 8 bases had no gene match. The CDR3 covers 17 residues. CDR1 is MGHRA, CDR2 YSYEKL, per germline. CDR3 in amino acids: CASSQDPPAGGDNEQFF. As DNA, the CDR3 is TGCGCCAGCAGCCAAGATCCCCCAGCGGGAGGAGACAATGAGCAGTTCTTC.

In DNA, the CDR3 is TGCAGTGCTAGTCCCGGGTATGGCTACACCTTC. It specifies CSASPGYGYTF. This sequence joins TRBV20-1 and TRBJ1-2, with D hard to call. The CDR3 extends over 11 amino acids. Trimming cost V 3 bases and J 5 bases, with 7 bases left between them. From germline, CDR1 is DFQATT and CDR2 SNEGSKA (reference sequence).

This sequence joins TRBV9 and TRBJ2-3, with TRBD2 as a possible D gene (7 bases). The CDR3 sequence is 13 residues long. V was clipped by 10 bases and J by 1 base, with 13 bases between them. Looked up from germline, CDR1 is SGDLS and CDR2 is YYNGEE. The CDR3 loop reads CARGRGRTDTQYF. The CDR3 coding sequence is TGTGCCCGAGGGCGGGGGCGCACAGATACGCAGTATTTT.

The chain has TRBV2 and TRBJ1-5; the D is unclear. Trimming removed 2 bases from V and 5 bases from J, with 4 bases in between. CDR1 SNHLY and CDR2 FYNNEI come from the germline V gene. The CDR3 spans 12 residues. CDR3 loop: CASSERDQPQHF. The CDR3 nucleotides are TGTGCCAGCAGTGAACGGGATCAGCCCCAGCATTTT.

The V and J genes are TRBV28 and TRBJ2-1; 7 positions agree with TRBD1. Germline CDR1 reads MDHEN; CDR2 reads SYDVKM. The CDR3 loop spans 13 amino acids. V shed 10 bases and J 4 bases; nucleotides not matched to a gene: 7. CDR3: CAIGGQKYNEQFF. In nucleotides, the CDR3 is TGTGCCATTGGGGGACAGAAATACAATGAGCAGTTCTTC.

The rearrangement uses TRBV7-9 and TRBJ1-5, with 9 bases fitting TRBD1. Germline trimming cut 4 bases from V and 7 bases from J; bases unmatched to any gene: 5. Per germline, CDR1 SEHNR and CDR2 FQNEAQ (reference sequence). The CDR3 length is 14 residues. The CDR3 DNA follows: TGTGCCAGCAGCTCCGGACAGGGGAGGCAGCCCCAGCATTTT. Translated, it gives CASSSGQGRQPQHF.

The CDR3 here is CASSRVTGDEQYF. The CDR3 DNA follows: TGTGCCAGCAGTCGGGTTACCGGGGACGAGCAGTACTTC. This chain uses TRBV27 with TRBJ2-7; D perhaps matches TRBD2 (5 bases). From germline, CDR1 is MNHEY and CDR2 SMNVEV (reference sequence). The CDR3 has 13 amino acids. Between the trimmed V and J ends, which lost 5 bases and 5 bases, there was a span of 13 bases.

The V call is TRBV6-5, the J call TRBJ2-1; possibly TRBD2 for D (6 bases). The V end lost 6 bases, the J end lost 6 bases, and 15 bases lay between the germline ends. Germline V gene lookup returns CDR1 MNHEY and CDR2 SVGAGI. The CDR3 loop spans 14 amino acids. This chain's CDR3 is CASSHSGALNEQFF. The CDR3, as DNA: TGTGCCAGCAGCCATAGCGGAGCACTCAATGAGCAGTTCTTC.

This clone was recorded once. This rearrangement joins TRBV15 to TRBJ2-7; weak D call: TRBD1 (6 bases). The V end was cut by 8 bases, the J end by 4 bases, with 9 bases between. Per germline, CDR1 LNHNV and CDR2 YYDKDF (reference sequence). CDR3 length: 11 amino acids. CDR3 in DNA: TGTGCCACCGGGGGCGGATACGAGCAGTACTTC. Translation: CATGGGYEQYF.

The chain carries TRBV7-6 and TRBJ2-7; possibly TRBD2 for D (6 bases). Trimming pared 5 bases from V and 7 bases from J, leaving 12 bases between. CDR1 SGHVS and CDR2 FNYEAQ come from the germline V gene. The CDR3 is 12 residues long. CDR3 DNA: TGTGCCAGCAGCCCCGGGGGTCCGGAGCAGTACTTC. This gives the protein CASSPGGPEQYF.

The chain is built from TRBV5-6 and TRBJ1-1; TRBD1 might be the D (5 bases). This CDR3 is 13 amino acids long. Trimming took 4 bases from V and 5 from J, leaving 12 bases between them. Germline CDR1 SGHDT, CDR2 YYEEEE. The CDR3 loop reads CASSTQGGTEAFF. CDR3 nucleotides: TGTGCCAGCAGCACGCAGGGAGGGACTGAAGCTTTCTTT.

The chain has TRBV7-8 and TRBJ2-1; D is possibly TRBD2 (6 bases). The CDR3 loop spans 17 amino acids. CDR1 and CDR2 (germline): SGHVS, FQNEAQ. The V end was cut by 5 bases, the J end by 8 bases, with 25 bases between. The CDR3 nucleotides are TGTGCCAGCAGCACCCGAGGAGGGGCCGTTTCGTACGATGAGCAGTTCTTC. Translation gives CASSTRGGAVSYDEQFF. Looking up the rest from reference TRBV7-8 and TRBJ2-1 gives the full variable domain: GAGVSQSPRYKVAKRGQDVALRCDPISGHVSLFWYQQALGQGPEFLTYFQNEAQLDKSGLPSDRFFAERPEGSVSTLKIQRTQQEDSAVYLCASSTRGGAVSYDEQFFGPGTRLTVL.

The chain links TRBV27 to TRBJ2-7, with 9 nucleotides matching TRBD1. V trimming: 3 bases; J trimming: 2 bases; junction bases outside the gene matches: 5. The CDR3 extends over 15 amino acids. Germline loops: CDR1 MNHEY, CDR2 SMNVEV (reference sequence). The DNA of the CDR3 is TGTGCCAGCAGTTTCGAGACAGGGGGGACCTACGAGCAGTACTTC. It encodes CASSFETGGTYEQYF.